This T cell receptor beta chain was found in a study of T cells in Graves' hyperthyroidism and ophthalmopathy. Study-level information: Peripheral blood was secured at the point of initial diagnosis, before any treatment.

This clonotype was seen many times. The CDR3 is made up of 13 amino acids. Deletions cut 4 bases from V and 6 bases from J, with 10 bases between. RNA transcripts were the template for amplifying TCR beta CDR3 regions. The HTBI primer set was used in a first-round RT-PCR of the TCR CDR3. Via MiXCR, TCRdb re-called the multiplex PCR reads, giving one row per CDR3 protein. Of roughly 700,000 distinct CDR3 sequences listed, approximately 15% are singletons. Graves' hyperthyroidism was deemed stable absent ophthalmopathy progression within 18 months. Diagnosis of hyperthyroidism was new in patients aged 18 to 65, and its duration was under 2 months. PBMCs were collected from a 10 ml volume of fresh peripheral blood.

Specimen: blood. The clonotype comes from a man in his fifties or sixties with Graves' hyperthyroidism. The rearrangement uses TRBV12-3 or TRBV12-4 and TRBJ1-5; D gene ambiguous. CDR3 DNA: TGTGCCAGCAGTTCCGACCGGTCTCAGCCCCAGCATTTT. Residues: CASSSDRSQPQHF.